These 14 T cell receptor beta chains share one sample of origin, sequenced in a study of cytomegalovirus exposure and HLA in healthy donors. 60 Vbeta and 13 Jbeta primers were used in PCR. The table came from immunoSEQ multiplex PCR; TCRdb's copy has only in-frame clones and leaves some out. Of more than 95,000 clones in the sample, over 70% were seen once. The sample consisted of PBMCs. Receptors originate from a middle-aged man in good health and CMV-seropositive.

The genes are TRBV29-1 and TRBJ2-3; D is undetermined. Looked up from germline, CDR1 is SQVTM and CDR2 is ANQGSEA. The CDR3 has 12 residues. V lost 8 bases, J lost 0 bases, and 9 bases lay in between. The CDR3 DNA reads as TGCAGCTATCGGTCCAGCACAGATACGCAGTATTTT. It translates to CSYRSSTDTQYF.

This chain connects TRBV5-6 to TRBJ2-7, with 7 bases identical to TRBD2. Germline loops: CDR1 SGHDT, CDR2 YYEEEE. J was trimmed by 4 bases and V by 4 bases; bases with no gene match: 14. The CDR3 spans 16 residues. CDR3 nucleotides: TGTGCCAGCAGCCCCCGCGGGGGAGCGGGCGGATACGAGCAGTACTTC. Its protein is CASSPRGGAGGYEQYF.

The chain combines TRBV11-2 with TRBJ2-2; perhaps TRBD1 as D (5 bases). This CDR3 contains 14 residues. Germline CDR1 is SGHAT and CDR2 is FQNNGV. V lost 2 bases and J lost 6, with 10 bases in between. This chain's CDR3 is CASSLQGMAGELFF. In nucleotides, the CDR3 is TGTGCCAGCAGCTTACAGGGCATGGCCGGGGAGCTGTTTTTT.

The V call is TRBV11-2, the J call TRBJ2-5; maybe TRBD2 (7 bases). V was clipped by 4 bases and J by 2 bases, with 17 bases between them. The germline V gene has CDR1 SGHAT and CDR2 FQNNGV. This CDR3 has 16 residues. Here the CDR3 DNA reads TGTGCCAGCAGCTCACGGCTAGGGGGGGGGCAAGAGACCCAGTACTTC. Amino acid sequence: CASSSRLGGGQETQYF.

The CDR3: CASSQSGTAGSGANVLTF. CDR3 in DNA: TGCGCCAGCAGCCAGTCCGGGACAGCCGGCTCTGGGGCCAACGTCCTGACTTTC. The chain couples TRBV4-1 to TRBJ2-6; 7 nucleotides match TRBD1. The CDR3 has 18 amino acids. V was clipped by 3 bases and J by 0 bases; unmatched bases: 8. Germline V gene data show CDR1 as MGHRA and CDR2 as YSYEKL.

The chain employs TRBV2 and TRBJ1-5; perhaps TRBD1 as D (6 bases). Germline values: CDR1 SNHLY, CDR2 FYNNEI. The CDR3 is made up of 16 amino acids. V was clipped by 3 bases and J by 1 base, with 13 bases between them. CDR3 sequence: CASSDRRTGSNQPQHF. Written as DNA, the CDR3 is TGTGCCAGCAGTGATCGTCGAACAGGGAGCAATCAGCCCCAGCATTTT.

This clone has only a few counts. This chain links TRBV5-4 with TRBJ1-4, with D possibly TRBD1 on 5 matching bases. Germline assignment: CDR1 SGHNT and CDR2 YYREEE (reference sequence). This CDR3 has 13 residues. The V end lost 0 bases, the J end lost 5 bases, and 5 bases lay between the germline ends. The CDR3, as DNA: TGTGCCAGCAGCTTGGGACAGAATGAAAAACTGTTTTTT. Translation gives CASSLGQNEKLFF.

This sequence joins TRBV5-4 and TRBJ2-7, with 11 bases fitting TRBD2. Germline values: CDR1 SGHNT, CDR2 YYREEE (reference sequence). CDR3 length: 14 residues. The J segment lost 3 bases and the V segment lost 4 bases, leaving 3 bases of the junction unmatched. The CDR3 here is CASSPGLADYEQYF. CDR3 DNA: TGTGCCAGCAGCCCGGGACTAGCGGACTACGAGCAGTACTTC. Combining the CDR3 with reference TRBV5-4 and TRBJ2-7 gives the whole variable domain ETGVTQSPTHLIKTRGQQVTLRCSSQSGHNTVSWYQQALGQGPQFIFQYYREEENGRGNFPPRFSGLQFPNYSSELNVNALELDDSALYLCASSPGLADYEQYFGPGTRLTVT.

V usage is TRBV28 and J usage is TRBJ1-4; 10 bases line up with TRBD1. The junction had 4 bases not matched to a gene; V was cut back by 5 bases and J by 4 bases. Germline values: CDR1 MDHEN, CDR2 SYDVKM. This CDR3 is built from 15 residues. The CDR3 here is CASSPGQGDNEKLFF. CDR3 DNA: TGTGCCAGCAGTCCCGGACAGGGGGATAATGAAAAACTGTTTTTT.

This clone was counted a few times. The rearrangement uses TRBV30 and TRBJ1-5, with TRBD1 identical over 9 bases. V dropped 1 base and J dropped 5; count of bases not matched to a gene: 0. CDR3 length equals 13 residues. Germline V lookup: CDR1 GTSNPN, CDR2 SVGIG (reference sequence). In nucleotides, the CDR3 is TGTGCCTGGAGTGGACAGGGGGATCAGCCCCAGCATTTT. Residues: CAWSGQGDQPQHF.

The rearrangement uses TRBV30 and TRBJ1-5, with D unresolved. V gave up 3 bases and J gave up 6 bases, with 9 bases separating them. Germline V gives CDR1 GTSNPN, CDR2 SVGIG (reference sequence). The CDR3 sequence is 12 residues long. In nucleotides, the CDR3 is TGTGCCTGGAGCCGACCAGGTCAGCCCCAGCATTTT. Protein product: CAWSRPGQPQHF.

This clone was found a few times. The chain has TRBV7-8 and TRBJ2-7; tentative D call: TRBD1 (6 bases). Looked up from germline, CDR1 is SGHVS and CDR2 is FQNEAQ. With 0 bases removed from V and 7 bases from J, the gap between germline ends came to 7 bases. This CDR3 comprises 12 residues. CDR3 loop: CASSLAGGEQYF. The CDR3 region has the DNA TGTGCCAGCAGCTTAGCAGGGGGTGAGCAGTACTTC.

The J gene is TRBJ1-2, the V gene TRBV2; D is ambiguous. Trimming shortened V by 4 bases and J by 4 bases, and 10 bases separated the two germline ends. This CDR3 comprises 13 residues. CDR1 is SNHLY, CDR2 FYNNEI, per germline. CDR3 protein: CASSVQTSYGYTF. DNA for the CDR3: TGTGCCAGCAGTGTGCAGACATCCTATGGCTACACCTTC.

This chain joins TRBV4-2 and TRBJ1-1; the D gene is possibly TRBD1 (6 bases). Germline loops: CDR1 LGHNA, CDR2 YNFKEQ. The V end was cut by 3 bases, the J end by 2 bases, with 16 bases between. This CDR3 is built from 16 residues. CDR3 region: CASSQALEGGNTEAFF. The DNA for the CDR3 is TGTGCCAGCAGCCAGGCCCTCGAAGGGGGAAACACTGAAGCTTTCTTT.